Below, 27 T cell receptor beta chains from the same sample are listed, as sequenced in a study of CD8 T cells in Susac syndrome. The authors reverse transcribed roughly 0.5 to 1 ug RNA with random hexamers. TCRdb recomputed calls from the immunoSEQ multiplex PCR reads with MiXCR, one row per CDR3 protein. The sample holds under 95,000 distinct CDR3 sequences, approximately 95% seen once. The sequencing input was CD8+ T cells from PBMCs. The origin of the receptors is a human donor with Susac syndrome.

This clonotype was observed once. The chain has TRBV27 and TRBJ1-2; no clear D gene. Germline loops: CDR1 MNHEY, CDR2 SMNVEV (reference sequence). V dropped 6 bases and J dropped 4 bases, with 6 bases sitting between them. This CDR3 contains 11 residues. The CDR3 loop reads CASRDTYGYTF. The DNA for the CDR3 is TGTGCCAGCAGGGATACCTATGGCTACACCTTC.

The chain carries TRBV18 and TRBJ1-5; no clear D. Germline V gene sequence: CDR1 KGHSH, CDR2 LQKENI. This CDR3 contains 15 residues. Trimming took 3 bases from V and 0 from J, leaving 9 bases between them. The CDR3 is CASSPTDPSNQPQHF. The CDR3 DNA sequence: TGTGCCAGCTCACCTACAGACCCTAGCAATCAGCCCCAGCATTTT.

This clonotype has just one count. The chain uses TRBV5-6 and TRBJ2-2, with TRBD2 matching over 13 bases. V lost 2 bases and J lost 0; bases outside the gene matches: 1. From germline, CDR1 is SGHDT and CDR2 YYEEEE. The CDR3 sequence is 17 residues long. CDR3 residues: CASSFGTSGTNTGELFF. CDR3 nucleotide sequence: TGTGCCAGCAGCTTCGGGACTAGCGGGACGAACACCGGGGAGCTGTTTTTT. Supplemented by reference TRBV5-6 and TRBJ2-2, the full variable domain reads DAGVTQSPTHLIKTRGQQVTLRCSPKSGHDTVSWYQQALGQGPQFIFQYYEEEERQRGNFPDRFSGHQFPNYSSELNVNALLLGDSALYLCASSFGTSGTNTGELFFGEGSRLTVL.

The chain carries TRBV11-2 and TRBJ2-7, with D perhaps TRBD1 (6 bases). The CDR3 length is 14 residues. The V end lost 7 bases, the J end lost 2 bases, and 15 bases lay between the germline ends. Germline CDR1 reads SGHAT; CDR2 reads FQNNGV. This chain's CDR3 is CASKRLRGPYEQYF. For the CDR3, the DNA is TGTGCCAGCAAACGGCTCAGGGGACCCTACGAGCAGTACTTC.

In this sample, this clonotype turned up a few times. This chain connects TRBV12-3 or TRBV12-4 to TRBJ2-1; D is uncertain. V shed 8 bases and J shed 5 bases, with 4 bases lying between them. This CDR3 contains 10 residues. CDR3 sequence (DNA): TGTGCCAGCGGGGACAATGAGCAGTTCTTC. This encodes CASGDNEQFF.

The chain links TRBV20-1 to TRBJ2-7; possible D gene TRBD2, 6 bases. The CDR3 runs to 15 residues. The V gene's germline CDR1 is DFQATT and CDR2 SNEGSKA (reference sequence). Trimming took 0 bases from V and 0 from J, leaving 12 bases between them. In nucleotides, the CDR3 is TGCAGTGCTAGAGAGATTAGCGGAGCCTCCTACGAGCAGTACTTC. Its translation: CSAREISGASYEQYF.

This chain joins TRBV29-1 and TRBJ1-1, with D perhaps matching TRBD1 (5 bases). V was shortened by 6 bases and J by 3 bases, with 11 bases between the two germline ends. The CDR3 has 12 amino acids. Germline values: CDR1 SQVTM, CDR2 ANQGSEA. The CDR3 protein is CSVGWGDTEAFF. CDR3 sequence (DNA): TGCAGCGTCGGTTGGGGGGACACTGAAGCTTTCTTT.

The chain is built from TRBV15 and TRBJ1-5; a weak D match, TRBD1 (6 bases). Per germline, CDR1 LNHNV and CDR2 YYDKDF (reference sequence). V was pared by 0 bases and J by 6 bases, with 9 bases between. The CDR3 loop spans 14 amino acids. Here the CDR3 DNA reads TGTGCCACCAGCAGAGATGGAGGGGGTCAGCCCCAGCATTTT. This encodes CATSRDGGGQPQHF.

V is TRBV6-4 and J is TRBJ2-1; 11 bases line up with TRBD2. There are 15 residues in the CDR3. The germline V gene encodes CDR1 MRHNA and CDR2 SNTAGT. V gave up 6 bases and J gave up 3 bases; unmatched junction bases: 4. The CDR3 reads CASSETSGDYNEQFF. The CDR3 nucleotides are TGTGCCAGCAGCGAGACTAGCGGGGACTACAATGAGCAGTTCTTC.

J is TRBJ2-3 and V is TRBV24-1; D gene uncertain. The V gene lost 1 base and the J gene lost 4 bases, with 5 bases spanning the gap. CDR3 length: 13 residues. Germline lookup yields CDR1 KGHDR and CDR2 SFDVKD. The CDR3 DNA reads TGTGCCACCAGTGATTTTAGGGCAGATACGCAGTATTTT. It specifies CATSDFRADTQYF.

The J gene is TRBJ2-1, the V gene TRBV9, with 10 bases identical to TRBD2. V dropped 0 bases and J dropped 8; count of bases not matched to a gene: 5. Looked up from germline, CDR1 is SGDLS and CDR2 is YYNGEE. The CDR3 sequence is 15 residues long. DNA of the CDR3: TGTGCCAGCAGCGTAGCAAGCGGGAGGGCCGATGAGCAGTTCTTC. Translation gives CASSVASGRADEQFF. Filled out from reference TRBV9 and TRBJ2-1, the complete variable domain reads DSGVTQTPKHLITATGQRVTLRCSPRSGDLSVYWYQQSLDQGLQFLIQYYNGEERAKGNILERFSAQQFPDLHSELNLSSLELGDSALYFCASSVASGRADEQFFGPGTRLTVL.

The CDR3 sequence is CAWIRSETQYF. For the CDR3, the DNA is TGTGCCTGGATTAGGAGTGAGACCCAGTACTTC. The chain links TRBV30 to TRBJ2-5; D uncertain. There are 11 residues in the CDR3. In germline, CDR1 is GTSNPN, CDR2 SVGIG (reference sequence). With 4 bases removed from V and 5 bases from J, the gap between germline ends came to 8 bases.

The chain employs TRBV3-1 and TRBJ2-1, with TRBD2 identical over 8 bases. This CDR3 is built from 14 residues. With V trimmed by 4 bases and J by 7 bases, 6 bases remained unmatched. Germline V lookup: CDR1 LGHDT, CDR2 YNNKEL (reference sequence). Here the CDR3 DNA reads TGTGCCAGCAGCCTTAGCGGGATTGTGAATGAGCAGTTCTTC. Translation gives CASSLSGIVNEQFF.

The genes are TRBV27 and TRBJ2-7, with TRBD2 identical over 8 bases. CDR3 size: 16 residues. The V gene's germline CDR1 is MNHEY and CDR2 SMNVEV (reference sequence). Unmatched junction bases numbered 9, after V lost 5 bases and J lost 0 bases. CDR3 loop: CASSPSYGTSSYEQYF. CDR3 nucleotides: TGTGCCAGCAGTCCGTCGTACGGGACTAGCTCCTACGAGCAGTACTTC.

The V call is TRBV20-1, the J call TRBJ1-1; possible D gene TRBD1, 5 bases. In germline, CDR1 is DFQATT, CDR2 SNEGSKA (reference sequence). CDR3 length: 16 residues. Trimming stripped 0 bases from V and 4 bases from J, with 18 bases between. The CDR3 nucleotides are TGCAGTGCTAGAGATTGGCAGGGAAGAGACGGCACTGAAGCTTTCTTT. Amino acids: CSARDWQGRDGTEAFF.

The rearrangement uses TRBV9 and TRBJ2-6; 10 bases fit TRBD2. The CDR3 is 17 residues long. Trimming removed 4 bases from V and 0 bases from J; junction bases left unmatched: 4. Germline V lookup: CDR1 SGDLS, CDR2 YYNGEE. DNA of the CDR3: TGTGCCAGCAGCAAACTAGCGGGGATCTCTGGGGCCAACGTCCTGACTTTC. It yields the protein CASSKLAGISGANVLTF.

This sequence joins TRBV2 and TRBJ1-2, with 11 positions matching TRBD1. With V trimmed by 0 bases and J by 6 bases, 0 bases remained unmatched. Germline loops: CDR1 SNHLY, CDR2 FYNNEI. The CDR3 length is 14 residues. CDR3 nucleotide sequence: TGTGCCAGCAGTGAAGCGGGACAGGGGGATGGCTACACCTTC. Amino acids: CASSEAGQGDGYTF.

The V call is TRBV3-1, the J call TRBJ2-7; a weak D match, TRBD1 (8 bases). Trimming pared 7 bases from V and 7 bases from J, leaving 17 bases between. This CDR3 is built from 13 residues. Germline V gives CDR1 LGHDT, CDR2 YNNKEL (reference sequence). CDR3 in amino acids: CASTQGQGGEQYF. CDR3 nucleotide sequence: TGTGCCAGCACTCAAGGACAGGGAGGGGAGCAGTACTTC.

This rearrangement joins TRBV3-1 to TRBJ2-6, with unresolved D. The CDR3 loop spans 16 amino acids. The germline gives CDR1 LGHDT, CDR2 YNNKEL (reference sequence). V was shortened by 1 base and J by 3 bases, with 10 bases between the two germline ends. The CDR3 region is CASSQGLGDGANVLTF. CDR3 DNA sequence: TGTGCCAGCAGCCAAGGGCTGGGTGATGGGGCCAACGTCCTGACTTTC. Full variable domain (rest looked up from reference TRBV3-1 and TRBJ2-6): DTAVSQTPKYLVTQMGNDKSIKCEQNLGHDTMYWYKQDSKKFLKIMFSYNNKELIINETVPNRFSPKSPDKAHLNLHINSLELGDSAVYFCASSQGLGDGANVLTFGAGSRLTVL.

J is TRBJ1-1 and V is TRBV4-1, with D unresolved. Trimming stripped 0 bases from V and 3 bases from J, with 23 bases between. Germline CDR1 reads MGHRA; CDR2 reads YSYEKL. The CDR3 length is 19 residues. CDR3 sequence (DNA): TGCGCCAGCAGCCAAGATCGTGATCAGATCTTCCCGAAGGACACTGAAGCTTTCTTT. The encoded protein is CASSQDRDQIFPKDTEAFF.

The CDR3 nucleotides are TGTGCCAGCAGCCCCGGGACAGGGATGAGTCAGCCCCAGCATTTT. This encodes CASSPGTGMSQPQHF. The gene calls are TRBV27 and TRBJ1-5; 9 bases align to TRBD1. Trimming at V came to 6 bases and at J to 6 bases, leaving 9 bases not matched to a gene. This CDR3 has 15 amino acids. CDR1 and CDR2 (germline): MNHEY, SMNVEV (reference sequence).

V gene TRBV19 combines with J gene TRBJ2-7; D may be TRBD1 (5 bases). Germline CDR1 LNHDA, CDR2 SQIVND (reference sequence). V dropped 0 bases and J dropped 0 bases, with 6 bases sitting between them. This CDR3 spans 14 amino acids. The CDR3 here is CASSIETASYEQYF. In DNA, the CDR3 is TGTGCCAGTAGTATAGAGACAGCCTCCTACGAGCAGTACTTC.

The chain joins TRBV30 to TRBJ2-1; 10 nucleotides line up with TRBD2. The CDR3 loop spans 15 amino acids. The germline V gene encodes CDR1 GTSNPN and CDR2 SVGIG (reference sequence). Trimming cost V 3 bases and J 5 bases; bases outside gene matches: 7. The CDR3 nucleotides read TGTGCCTGGAGATTCGCTAGCGGGAGCCACAATGAGCAGTTCTTC. This codes for CAWRFASGSHNEQFF.

J is TRBJ1-5 and V is TRBV20-1; 9 positions match TRBD1. The trim removed 5 bases at V and 6 bases at J, leaving 8 bases unmatched. This CDR3 is 14 amino acids long. CDR1 and CDR2 from the germline V gene are DFQATT and SNEGSKA (reference sequence). The CDR3 bases are TGCAGTGCTGACAGGGGGGGTCTCGGTCAGCCCCAGCATTTT. Its translation: CSADRGGLGQPQHF.

Written as DNA, the CDR3 is TGCGCCAGCAGCTTGTACGGGACTTCTTACAATGAGCAGTTCTTC. This codes for CASSLYGTSYNEQFF. The chain links TRBV5-1 to TRBJ2-1; a possible D gene is TRBD2 (6 bases). Trimming removed 1 base at V and 4 bases at J, with 12 bases between. The CDR3 is 15 amino acids. Germline CDR1 and CDR2: SGHRS and YFSETQ.

This chain connects TRBV12-3 or TRBV12-4 to TRBJ2-3; either TRBD1 or TRBD2 may supply D (6 bases each). The CDR3 sequence is 12 residues long. Between the trimmed V and J ends, which lost 3 bases and 8 bases, there was a span of 9 bases. CDR3 sequence reads: CASSFGGSTQYF. CDR3 DNA sequence: TGTGCCAGCAGTTTCGGGGGCTCTACGCAGTATTTT.

The genes are TRBV23-1 and TRBJ1-2; D is unclear. TRBV23-1 is assigned to the ORF class and has an uncertain function. The ends were cut back, 3 bases at V and 3 bases at J, with 11 bases in the middle. The CDR3 is made up of 14 amino acids. This CDR3 is CASSHERPHYGYTF. Here the CDR3 DNA reads TGCGCCAGCAGTCACGAGCGGCCCCACTATGGCTACACCTTC.